This TCR beta chain was retrieved from a study of monozygotic twins with inflammatory bowel disease (dated by TCRdb to between 2018 and 2021). Broadly, across the study: The full study comprised some 30 monozygotic twin pairs: nine German pairs (four IBD-concordant, five IBD-discordant) and 19 IBD-discordant Danish pairs. Within discordant pairs, disease-associated traits were sought mainly by comparing IBD patients with their genetically identical healthy co-twins. Each individual had, on average, about 151 000 unique TCRalpha sequences and 181 000 unique TCRbeta sequences available for analysis. What the study reported, not specific to this receptor: IBD patients shared fewer clonotypes with other individuals than healthy twins did, most markedly in patients showing signs of disease activity. TCRbeta repertoire diversity, by inverse Simpson index, was decreased in IBD patients compared with their healthy co-twins. The analysis was unable to tell apart different T cell subtypes. The results gave no support for a single strong signal or clonotype linked to IBD. Background noise and inter-individual variability may have been introduced into the repertoires by the differing immunosuppressive treatments among patients. Concordant and discordant twins showed no difference in repertoire similarity, possibly because of limited statistical power.

The library was built by means of 5' RACE. Each TCR library was prepared from roughly 3,800 ng of total RNA. For each sample, cDNA synthesis was carried out in eight separate reactions using SMARTScribe reverse transcriptase. During cDNA synthesis, template switching introduced unique molecular identifiers that contained a 6-nucleotide sample barcode. Amplification of TCRalpha and TCRbeta cDNA involved two nested PCRs of approximately 16 and 10 cycles, and each PCR was followed by bead purification. Before amplification, cDNA was treated with uracil DNA-glycosylase and purified using the QIAquick PCR purification kit. The second PCR was the step at which Illumina TruSeq-compatible adapters and sample-specific barcodes were added. Library quality and concentration were assessed using TapeStation and Qubit, and approximately 5 ng of each library was pooled. The pooled libraries were sequenced with 2 x 100 bp reads and custom sequencing primers on an Illumina HiSeq2500 single-index Rapid Run. The published analysis was carried out like this. UMI-based consensus assembly with MiGEC version 1.2.6 was used to correct PCR and sequencing errors. MiXCR version 2.1.1 handled V(D)J alignment, clonotype assembly and CDR3 extraction. To normalise gene usage, clonotype sharing and MAIT/NKT TCR abundance, the analysis used the top 1000, 10 000 and 20 000 clonotypes per sample. Diversity was computed as the inverse Simpson index with the vegan R package after downsampling to 27 000 UMIs. Paired Mann-Whitney U tests on discordant twin pairs were used, with Benjamini-Hochberg multiple-testing correction. TCRdb reprocessed the reads and assigns one entry to each CDR3 protein sequence, leaving out DNA. TCRdb assigned the V and J calls; the authors' analysis was not used. The table of this sample itemizes approximately 150,000 distinct CDR3 sequences. 2% to 3% of the sample is taken by the ten largest.

The CDR3 runs 16 residues from the cysteine to the phenylalanine. Only the protein is on record. Via the germline V gene, CDR1 is ENHRY and CDR2 SYGVKD. Regarding this clonotype: The target of this receptor is not known.

From each donor, a roughly 2.3 ml peripheral blood sample was collected into PAXgene tubes and stored at -80 degrees C. Total RNA was isolated from whole blood with the PAXgene blood miRNA kit on an automated QIAcube, without T cell sorting. Deep TCRalpha and TCRbeta repertoire profiling with unique molecular barcoding was performed on peripheral blood of monozygotic twin pairs concordant or discordant for inflammatory bowel disease. Smoking habits were recorded for all twin pairs, with individuals classified as current, former or never smokers. Specimen: blood. The receptor was isolated from a human donor with ulcerative colitis or Crohn's disease, or a healthy co-twin of an affected twin (not recorded which). Rearrangement joined TRBV10-3 to TRBJ1-5. The CDR3 region: CAISERGRGAGQPQHF.